Shown below are 12 T cell receptor beta chains from a single sample sequenced in a study of Ad26.COV2.S vaccination and SARS-CoV-2 variants. Treatment indicated: approximately 18 received Ad26.COV2.S at low or high dose, single or two shots; about five received placebo; per-sample allocation not given. Sampling happened 63 days after the first vaccine or placebo injection. Sequencing was performed with immunoSEQ multiplex PCR; in TCRdb, only in-frame clones are kept and a portion is missing. The data show about 350,000 clones, with 80% to 90% seen just once and around 5% held by the top ten. The sample in question was peripheral blood, obtained in a trial of Ad26.COV2.S vaccine versus placebo. These receptors were collected from a person aged 18-65 years who received the Ad26.COV2.S COVID-19 vaccine or a placebo.

The rearrangement joins TRBV30 to TRBJ2-7, with 8 bases lining up with TRBD1. Losses at the gene ends were 2 bases for V and 6 bases for J; bases not matched to a gene: 12. CDR3 length: 15 amino acids. The germline gives CDR1 GTSNPN, CDR2 SVGIG (reference sequence). The CDR3 protein is CAWSRGTGGESEQYF. The CDR3 bases are TGTGCCTGGAGTCGAGGAACAGGGGGAGAAAGCGAGCAGTACTTC.

The rearrangement links TRBV4-3 to TRBJ2-1; 9 bases map to TRBD2. Germline CDR1 and CDR2: LGHNA and YSLEER. CDR3 length: 15 residues. Trimming removed 4 bases from V and 3 bases from J; junction bases left unmatched: 4. Here the CDR3 reads CASSPTSGHYNEQFF. As DNA, the CDR3 is TGCGCCAGCAGCCCAACTAGCGGGCACTACAATGAGCAGTTCTTC.

CDR3 coding DNA: TGCGCCAGCGCTGACTCTCAGGGGGCGGACAATGAGCAGTTCTTC. Amino acid sequence: CASADSQGADNEQFF. V usage is TRBV5-1 and J usage is TRBJ2-1; 8 positions agree with TRBD1. V lost 7 bases and J lost 5; bases outside the gene matches: 11. Germline values: CDR1 SGHRS, CDR2 YFSETQ. The CDR3 consists of 15 residues.

In this sample, this clone turned up a few times. The chain is built from TRBV24-1 and TRBJ2-5, with 12 bases aligning to TRBD2. The CDR3 extends over 15 amino acids. Germline values: CDR1 KGHDR, CDR2 SFDVKD. V trimming: 2 bases; J trimming: 4 bases; junction bases outside the gene matches: 1. The CDR3 DNA reads as TGTGCCACCAGTGATTCTAGCGGGAGGGGAGAGACCCAGTACTTC. Protein sequence: CATSDSSGRGETQYF.

The rearrangement links TRBV6-1 to TRBJ2-3; the D call may be TRBD1 or TRBD2 (6 bases each). The germline CDR1 and CDR2 sequences are MNHNS and SASEGT. The CDR3 has 14 residues. V lost 1 base and J 6 bases, leaving 11 bases between the germline ends. CDR3 DNA: TGTGCCAGCAGTGAAGACTGGGGGGCGGATACGCAGTATTTT. It specifies CASSEDWGADTQYF.

This chain's CDR3 is CASSLQGASTEAFF. The CDR3 DNA follows: TGCGCCAGCAGCTTGCAGGGGGCCAGCACTGAAGCTTTCTTT. The V call is TRBV5-1, the J call TRBJ1-1; 8 bases align to TRBD1. Germline lookup yields CDR1 SGHRS and CDR2 YFSETQ. The ends lost 1 base at V and 4 bases at J; junction bases unmatched: 3. The CDR3 covers 14 residues.

The chain couples TRBV6-5 to TRBJ2-7; the match to TRBD2 covers 7 bases. Trimming took 6 bases from V and 3 from J; bases not matched to a gene: 5. The germline CDR1 and CDR2 sequences are MNHEY and SVGAGI. The CDR3 contains 13 residues. In DNA, the CDR3 is TGTGCCAGCAGCAGGACTAGTGTCTACGAGCAGTACTTC. Amino acid sequence: CASSRTSVYEQYF.

V is TRBV29-1 and J is TRBJ2-7; 7 bases are a match to TRBD1. Germline-derived CDR1 and CDR2 are SQVTM and ANQGSEA. V was clipped by 4 bases and J by 2 bases; unmatched bases: 2. CDR3 length: 12 amino acids. CDR3: CSVVGQTYEQYF. In nucleotides, the CDR3 is TGCAGCGTTGTGGGACAGACCTACGAGCAGTACTTC.

This chain connects TRBV6-1 to TRBJ2-1; the match to TRBD2 covers 11 bases. V trimming: 1 base; J trimming: 4 bases; junction bases outside the gene matches: 6. Germline V gene data show CDR1 as MNHNS and CDR2 as SASEGT. CDR3 length: 17 residues. In nucleotides, the CDR3 is TGTGCCAGCAGTGAAGGACTCGGGACTAGCGGTTACAATGAGCAGTTCTTC. Residues: CASSEGLGTSGYNEQFF.

This clone was found a few times. The CDR3 sequence is CSARRRYEQYF. CDR3 nucleotide sequence: TGCAGTGCTAGGCGTCGGTACGAGCAGTACTTC. The V gene is TRBV20-1, the J gene TRBJ2-7; D gene ambiguous. This CDR3 comprises 11 residues. The V and J ends lost 3 bases and 4 bases respectively, with 7 bases between them. In germline, CDR1 is DFQATT, CDR2 SNEGSKA (reference sequence).

This clone occurred once. The chain employs TRBV2 and TRBJ1-1; D not certain. Germline V gene sequence: CDR1 SNHLY, CDR2 FYNNEI. The CDR3 is made up of 13 amino acids. V was clipped by 5 bases and J by 0 bases, with 7 bases between them. Here the CDR3 reads CASSYELNTEAFF. The CDR3 coding sequence is TGTGCCAGCAGTTATGAGTTGAACACTGAAGCTTTCTTT.

The V and J genes are TRBV5-1 and TRBJ2-3; 8 nucleotides agree with TRBD1. From germline, CDR1 is SGHRS and CDR2 YFSETQ. V lost 5 bases and J lost 2; bases outside the gene matches: 10. The CDR3 loop spans 16 amino acids. The CDR3 nucleotides read TGCGCCAGCAGGGGACCCACAGGGGGTCCCACAGATACGCAGTATTTT. Translated: CASRGPTGGPTDTQYF.